The 21 T cell receptor beta chains below come from one sample, sequenced in a study of identifying expanded T cells in peripheral blood. Measured with immunoSEQ multiplex PCR; TCRdb has only the in-frame clones, and not every one. The sample comprises 50,000 to 65,000 clones, around nine tenths of which are singletons, and 3.6% rests with the top ten. The specimen was blood. These receptors originate from a person between 18 and 75 years old in good health.

This clone was picked up one time. The chain uses TRBV7-2 and TRBJ2-3; D is perhaps TRBD1 (5 bases). In germline, CDR1 is SGHTA, CDR2 FQGNSA. The CDR3 runs 17 residues. Trimming pared 7 bases from V and 2 bases from J, leaving 22 bases between. This CDR3 is CASKKGFWGPSTDTQYF. CDR3 sequence (DNA): TGTGCCAGCAAAAAGGGGTTCTGGGGCCCCTCCACAGATACGCAGTATTTT.

This chain uses TRBV5-1 with TRBJ2-5; the D gene is possibly TRBD2 (7 bases). Between the trimmed V and J ends, which lost 2 bases and 5 bases, there was a span of 16 bases. The CDR3 is 15 amino acids. Germline V lookup: CDR1 SGHRS, CDR2 YFSETQ. As DNA, the CDR3 is TGCGCCAGCAGCTTCCGGGGGGCCCACGGTGAGACCCAGTACTTC. Translating it yields CASSFRGAHGETQYF.

The gene calls are TRBV5-6 and TRBJ2-3, with D tentatively TRBD2 (6 bases). The CDR3 spans 14 residues. The germline V gene encodes CDR1 SGHDT and CDR2 YYEEEE. V was trimmed by 0 bases and J by 2 bases, leaving 7 bases between them. Here the CDR3 DNA reads TGTGCCAGCAGCTTGGTAGCGGTCACAGATACGCAGTATTTT. The encoded protein is CASSLVAVTDTQYF.

The chain carries TRBV21-1 and TRBJ2-2. TRBV21-1 is reported as a pseudogene. This CDR3 contains 15 residues. The CDR3 is CASSPPTGYTGELFF. In DNA form, the CDR3 reads TGTGCCAGCAGCCCTCCGACGGGCTACACCGGGGAGCTGTTTTTT.

The chain uses TRBV28 and TRBJ1-2, with a possible D match to TRBD1 (6 bases). Deletions cut 3 bases from V and 0 bases from J, with 14 bases between. Looked up from germline, CDR1 is MDHEN and CDR2 is SYDVKM. CDR3 length equals 16 residues. The CDR3, as DNA: TGTGCCAGCAGTTTTCAGGGGCACCCGTCTAACTATGGCTACACCTTC. Amino acids: CASSFQGHPSNYGYTF.

The chain recombines TRBV28 with TRBJ2-7; 7 bases match TRBD2. V lost 6 bases and J lost 3; bases outside the gene matches: 11. The CDR3 has 15 residues. From germline, CDR1 is MDHEN and CDR2 SYDVKM. In DNA, the CDR3 is TGTGCCAGCAGCGCCCCGGCTAGCGGCAGCTACGAGCAGTACTTC. Translating it yields CASSAPASGSYEQYF.

In the case of this clone: One junction end disagrees with the germline gene, perhaps due to a read error. The sample carries other DNA sequences with the same CDR3. The CDR3 sequence: CAWSFGLDENTEAFF. In DNA form, the CDR3 reads TGTGCTTGGAGTTTTGGGTTGGATGAGAACACTGAAGCTTTCTTT. The chain recombines TRBV30 with TRBJ1-1, with D uncertain. Germline CDR1 is GTSNPN and CDR2 is SVGIG (reference sequence). CDR3 length: 15 residues. Full variable domain (remainder filled in from reference TRBV30 and TRBJ1-1): SQTIHQWPATLVQPVGSPLSLECTVEGTSNPNLYWYRQAAGRGLQLLFYSVGIGQISSEVPQNLSASRPQDRQFILSSKKLLLSDSGFYLCAWSFGLDENTEAFFGQGTRLTVV.

The rearrangement uses TRBV29-1 and TRBJ2-3, with TRBD2 matching 7 bases. This CDR3 region has 12 residues. Germline V lookup: CDR1 SQVTM, CDR2 ANQGSEA. V lost 4 bases and J lost 14; bases outside the gene matches: 12. This CDR3 reads CSVGRSREYPYF. As DNA, the CDR3 is TGCAGCGTTGGTCGTTCGCGGGAGTATCCGTATTTT.

V and J are TRBV29-1 and TRBJ2-7; 11 bases map to TRBD1. The germline V gene encodes CDR1 SQVTM and CDR2 ANQGSEA. With 5 bases clipped from V and 0 bases from J, the junction kept 3 bases outside the gene matches. This CDR3 contains 14 residues. The CDR3 coding sequence is TGCAGCGTTCCCGGGACAGGGGGCTCCTACGAGCAGTACTTC. It encodes CSVPGTGGSYEQYF.

CDR3 DNA sequence: TGTGCCAGATTGACTAGCCCGCCGTCCGACTACGAGCAGTACTTC. Translating gives CARLTSPPSDYEQYF. V and J are TRBV19 and TRBJ2-7; 7 bases align to TRBD2. Trimming removed 9 bases from V and 3 bases from J; junction bases left unmatched: 14. The CDR3 extends over 15 amino acids. Germline V gene lookup returns CDR1 LNHDA and CDR2 SQIVND (reference sequence).

The chain has TRBV7-9 and TRBJ2-3, with no clear D. Germline assignment: CDR1 SEHNR and CDR2 FQNEAQ (reference sequence). The V end lost 7 bases, the J end lost 3 bases, and 5 bases lay between the germline ends. The CDR3 loop spans 11 amino acids. DNA of the CDR3: TGTGCCAGCACAAAAACAGATACGCAGTATTTT. Its translation: CASTKTDTQYF.

The V and J genes are TRBV5-1 and TRBJ1-6; D is uncertain. CDR1 is SGHRS, CDR2 YFSETQ, per germline. The CDR3 consists of 16 residues. V lost 1 base and J lost 5, with 13 bases in between. The CDR3 region is CASSLSGRPDNSPLHF. CDR3 coding DNA: TGCGCCAGCAGCTTGTCCGGACGTCCCGATAATTCACCCCTCCACTTT.

The rearrangement links TRBV29-1 to TRBJ1-2, with D hard to call. Trimming removed 3 bases at V and 2 bases at J, with 4 bases between. Germline CDR1 reads SQVTM; CDR2 reads ANQGSEA. The CDR3 covers 11 residues. As DNA, the CDR3 is TGCAGCGTTGATCCCAACTATGGCTACACCTTC. Its protein is CSVDPNYGYTF.

The chain recombines TRBV9 with TRBJ2-3; unclear D gene. Trimming stripped 1 base from V and 4 bases from J, with 10 bases between. This CDR3 is built from 14 residues. Germline V gene data show CDR1 as SGDLS and CDR2 as YYNGEE. CDR3 DNA sequence: TGTGCCAGCAGCGTAAGAACTTTCGCAGATACGCAGTATTTT. It codes for CASSVRTFADTQYF.

The rearrangement uses TRBV11-2 and TRBJ1-1, with a tentative D call TRBD1 (5 bases). The germline V gene encodes CDR1 SGHAT and CDR2 FQNNGV. The V end was cut by 6 bases, the J end by 4 bases, with 12 bases between. CDR3 length equals 13 residues. The CDR3 DNA is TGTGCCAGCAGTGGACATGGCGCCACTGAAGCTTTCTTT. Protein sequence: CASSGHGATEAFF.

This rearrangement joins TRBV7-2 to TRBJ2-7, with 7 bases lining up with TRBD2. V shed 4 bases and J 9 bases; nucleotides not matched to a gene: 3. CDR1 SGHTA and CDR2 FQGNSA come from the germline V gene. The CDR3 has 11 amino acids. The chain's CDR3 is CASSSTSWQYF. CDR3 bases: TGTGCCAGCAGCTCGACTAGCTGGCAGTACTTC.

The V call is TRBV10-3, the J call TRBJ1-3, with D perhaps TRBD1 (6 bases). V was cut by 6 bases and J by 4 bases, with 16 bases left in between. The CDR3 is made up of 15 amino acids. Germline V gene lookup returns CDR1 ENHRY and CDR2 SYGVKD. CDR3 coding DNA: TGTGCCATCAGAGACGAAACAGGGCCCGGAAACACCATATATTTT. This sequence encodes CAIRDETGPGNTIYF.

The V gene is TRBV4-3, the J gene TRBJ2-7, with D perhaps matching TRBD2 (5 bases). Germline loops: CDR1 LGHNA, CDR2 YSLEER. The CDR3 sequence is 13 residues long. V dropped 0 bases and J dropped 9 bases, with 12 bases sitting between them. The CDR3 DNA is TGCGCCAGCAGCCAAGAAGGGTGGGAGCGGCAGTACTTC. This codes for CASSQEGWERQYF.

The rearrangement uses TRBV30 and TRBJ1-1; D not certain. Trimming took 0 bases from V and 7 from J, leaving 15 bases between them. The CDR3 totals 14 residues. Looked up from germline, CDR1 is GTSNPN and CDR2 is SVGIG (reference sequence). Here the CDR3 reads CAWSVLRLWGEAFF. In DNA, the CDR3 is TGTGCCTGGAGTGTACTTAGGTTGTGGGGTGAAGCTTTCTTT.

The rearrangement joins TRBV2 to TRBJ2-3; tentatively, D is TRBD1 (6 bases). The CDR3 runs 14 residues. Trimming took off 7 bases at V and 5 bases at J, with 16 bases between the two ends. CDR1 and CDR2 from the germline V gene are SNHLY and FYNNEI. This CDR3 is CASNQGRGVDTQYF. As DNA, the CDR3 is TGTGCCAGCAATCAGGGGAGAGGTGTAGATACGCAGTATTTT. Combining the CDR3 with reference TRBV2 and TRBJ2-3 gives the whole variable domain EPEVTQTPSHQVTQMGQEVILRCVPISNHLYFYWYRQILGQKVEFLVSFYNNEISEKSEIFDDQFSVERPDGSNFTLKIRSTKLEDSAMYFCASNQGRGVDTQYFGPGTRLTVL.

The chain combines TRBV11-2 with TRBJ2-2; TRBD2 agrees at 7 bases. CDR1 is SGHAT and CDR2 is FQNNGV in the germline V gene. This CDR3 is built from 17 residues. The junction had 9 bases not matched to a gene; V was cut back by 0 bases and J by 5 bases. Written as DNA, the CDR3 is TGTGCCAGCAGCTTAGATCAGGTCAGCGGGGTGACCGGGGAGCTGTTTTTT. Residues: CASSLDQVSGVTGELFF. Filled out from reference TRBV11-2 and TRBJ2-2, the complete variable domain reads EAGVAQSPRYKIIEKRQSVAFWCNPISGHATLYWYQQILGQGPKLLIQFQNNGVVDDSQLPKDRFSAERLKGVDSTLKIQPAKLEDSAVYLCASSLDQVSGVTGELFFGEGSRLTVL.